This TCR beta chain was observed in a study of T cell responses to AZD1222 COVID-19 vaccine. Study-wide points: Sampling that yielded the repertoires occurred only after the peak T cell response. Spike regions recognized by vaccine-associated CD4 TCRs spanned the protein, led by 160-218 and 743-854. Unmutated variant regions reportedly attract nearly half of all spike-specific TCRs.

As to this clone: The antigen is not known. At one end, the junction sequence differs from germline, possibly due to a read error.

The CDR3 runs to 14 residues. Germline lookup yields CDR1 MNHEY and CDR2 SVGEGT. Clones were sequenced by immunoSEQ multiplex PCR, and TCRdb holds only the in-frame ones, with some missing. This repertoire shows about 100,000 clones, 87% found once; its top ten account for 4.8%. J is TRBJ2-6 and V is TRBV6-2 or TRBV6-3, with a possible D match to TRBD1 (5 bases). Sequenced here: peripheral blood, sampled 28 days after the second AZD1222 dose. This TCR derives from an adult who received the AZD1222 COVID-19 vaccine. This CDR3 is CASSRVSGANVLSF. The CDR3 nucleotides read TGTGCCAGCAGTCGGGTCTCTGGGGCCAACGTCCTGTCTTTC.